The 10 T cell receptor beta chains in this list originate from one sample, sequenced in a study of OX40 agonist ivuxolimab in advanced cancers. Libraries were prepared by immunoSEQ multiplex PCR; TCRdb keeps only in-frame clonotypes and omits some of them. The table shows about 67,000 clones, with about 87% occurring only once. Sequences were derived from CD4+ or CD8+ T cells sorted from blood, sampled in a trial of the OX40 agonist ivuxolimab. These receptors all stem from an adult with an advanced solid tumor such as melanoma, head and neck, liver or kidney cancer.

V usage is TRBV21-1 and J usage is TRBJ2-3. TRBV21-1 represents a pseudogene. This CDR3 has 15 amino acids. CDR3 bases: TGTGCCAGCAGCAAAGACAGCGTAATGTCATATACGCAGTATTTT. Translating gives CASSKDSVMSYTQYF.

This chain uses TRBV30 with TRBJ2-7; 7 nucleotides match TRBD1. The trim removed 3 bases at V and 0 bases at J, leaving 5 bases unmatched. Germline V lookup: CDR1 GTSNPN, CDR2 SVGIG (reference sequence). CDR3 length: 14 amino acids. The CDR3 DNA sequence: TGTGCCTGGAGCAGGGGGATCAGCTCCTACGAGCAGTACTTC. Amino acid sequence: CAWSRGISSYEQYF.

The chain couples TRBV7-9 to TRBJ1-2, with D perhaps TRBD1 (6 bases). Germline-derived CDR1 and CDR2 are SEHNR and FQNEAQ (reference sequence). Trimming took 3 bases from V and 4 from J, leaving 12 bases between them. This CDR3 has 14 residues. The CDR3 spells CASSLTGAGYGYTF. Here the CDR3 DNA reads TGTGCCAGCAGCTTGACAGGAGCGGGCTATGGCTACACCTTC.

CDR3 bases: TGTGCCAGCAGCGAAGGGACTTTGAACTATGGCTACACCTTC. Protein: CASSEGTLNYGYTF. The V call is TRBV7-9, the J call TRBJ1-2, with D possibly matching TRBD1 (5 bases). The CDR3 is 14 amino acids. Looked up from germline, CDR1 is SEHNR and CDR2 is FQNEAQ (reference sequence). The ends were cut back, 5 bases at V and 2 bases at J, with 12 bases in the middle.

The chain is built from TRBV7-6 and TRBJ2-7; weak D call: TRBD1 (6 bases). Trimming shortened V by 4 bases and J by 4 bases, and 11 bases separated the two germline ends. The CDR3 runs 13 residues. Germline values: CDR1 SGHVS, CDR2 FNYEAQ. CDR3 nucleotides: TGTGCCAGCAGCTCACAGGACAGATACGAGCAGTACTTC. Encoded protein: CASSSQDRYEQYF.

The gene calls are TRBV27 and TRBJ2-3; the match to TRBD2 covers 7 bases. This CDR3 has 15 residues. CDR1 MNHEY and CDR2 SMNVEV come from the germline V gene (reference sequence). V was clipped by 2 bases and J by 2 bases; unmatched bases: 4. The CDR3 sequence is CASSLRAGYTDTQYF. DNA for the CDR3: TGTGCCAGCAGTTTACGAGCGGGATACACAGATACGCAGTATTTT.

This chain uses TRBV27 with TRBJ2-1, with 11 bases identical to TRBD2. Trimming removed 5 bases from V and 9 bases from J; junction bases left unmatched: 9. CDR1 and CDR2 from the germline V gene are MNHEY and SMNVEV (reference sequence). The CDR3 totals 15 residues. CDR3 DNA sequence: TGTGCCAGCAGTCTAGATAGCGGGGGGGCTTTTGAGCAGTTCTTC. It yields the protein CASSLDSGGAFEQFF.

The chain has TRBV30 and TRBJ2-5; 10 bases are shared with TRBD2. In germline, CDR1 is GTSNPN, CDR2 SVGIG (reference sequence). Germline trimming cut 0 bases from V and 5 bases from J; bases unmatched to any gene: 15. The CDR3 is made up of 18 amino acids. The chain's CDR3 is CAWSVRLPLAGVGETQYF. Written as DNA, the CDR3 is TGTGCCTGGAGTGTACGTCTCCCGCTAGCGGGAGTGGGGGAGACCCAGTACTTC.

V gene TRBV18 combines with J gene TRBJ2-7, with TRBD1 as a possible D gene (7 bases). Germline-derived CDR1 and CDR2 are KGHSH and LQKENI. The CDR3 length is 16 residues. Deletions cut 1 base from V and 7 bases from J, with 20 bases between. CDR3: CASSPLPGQRRGEQYF. CDR3 in DNA: TGTGCCAGCTCACCACTCCCGGGACAGCGTCGGGGGGAGCAGTACTTC.

J is TRBJ2-3 and V is TRBV7-9; TRBD2 is a possible D gene (6 bases). The length of the CDR3 is 17 residues. CDR1 is SEHNR, CDR2 FQNEAQ, per germline (reference sequence). V dropped 4 bases and J dropped 3 bases, with 20 bases sitting between them. CDR3 sequence (DNA): TGTGCCAGCAGCTACGGTTTGTCGGGAGAGCGAACAGATACGCAGTATTTT. Translating it yields CASSYGLSGERTDTQYF.